This T cell receptor (beta chain) was sequenced for a study of cytomegalovirus exposure and HLA in healthy donors. Germline V gene lookup returns CDR1 SEHNR and CDR2 FQNEAQ (reference sequence). V shed 4 bases and J 4 bases; nucleotides not matched to a gene: 5. This CDR3 spans 14 amino acids. PCR primers comprised 60 Vbeta and 13 Jbeta primers. TCRdb's copy holds only in-frame clones and misses some; the assay was immunoSEQ multiplex PCR. This table holds about 180,000 clones, about four fifths found once. A note on this clone: Its target is unknown.

The study's findings and limits: A later analysis linked a missense DCLRE1C variant to TCR beta V- and J-gene trimming. The listing of about 150 TCR beta chains classed them as cytomegalovirus-associated. Presence/absence analyses rested on an assumption that sequencing depth was roughly uniform across donors.

Sequencing was done on a sample of PBMCs. This chain connects TRBV7-9 to TRBJ2-7, with 9 bases lining up with TRBD1. The TCR comes from a woman under 40 in good health and CMV-seronegative. Written as DNA, the CDR3 is TGTGCCAGCAGCTCTGGGGACAGGGTTTACGAGCAGTACTTC. This gives the protein CASSSGDRVYEQYF. The full variable domain, rest sourced from reference TRBV7-9 and TRBJ2-7, is DTGVSQNPRHKITKRGQNVTFRCDPISEHNRLYWYRQTLGQGPEFLTYFQNEAQLEKSRLLSDRFSAERPKGSFSTLEIQRTEQGDSAMYLCASSSGDRVYEQYFGPGTRLTVT.